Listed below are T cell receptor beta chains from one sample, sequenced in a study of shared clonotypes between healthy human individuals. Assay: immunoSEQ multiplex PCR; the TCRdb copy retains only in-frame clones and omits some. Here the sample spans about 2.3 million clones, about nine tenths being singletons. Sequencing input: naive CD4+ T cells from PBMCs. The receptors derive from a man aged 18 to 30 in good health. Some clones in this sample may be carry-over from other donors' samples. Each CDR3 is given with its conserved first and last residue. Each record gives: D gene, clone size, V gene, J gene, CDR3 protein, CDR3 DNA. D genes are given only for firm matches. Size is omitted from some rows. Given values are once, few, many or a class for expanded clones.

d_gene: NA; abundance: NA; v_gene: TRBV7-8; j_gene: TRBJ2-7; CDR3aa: CASSNGLEQYF; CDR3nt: TGTGCCAGCAGCAACGGACTAGAGCAGTACTTC
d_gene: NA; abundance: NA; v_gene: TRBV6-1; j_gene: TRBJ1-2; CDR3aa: CASSEANYGYTF; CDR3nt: TGTGCCAGCAGTGAAGCTAACTATGGCTACACCTTC
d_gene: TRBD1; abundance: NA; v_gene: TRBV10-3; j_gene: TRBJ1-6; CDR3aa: CATIDRAEGPLHF; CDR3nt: TGTGCCACCATCGACAGGGCGGAGGGACCCCTCCACTTT
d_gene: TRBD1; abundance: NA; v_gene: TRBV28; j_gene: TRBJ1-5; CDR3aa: CASSIPGTGMLNQPQHF; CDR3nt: TGTGCCAGCAGTATACCCGGGACAGGGATGCTCAATCAGCCCCAGCATTTT
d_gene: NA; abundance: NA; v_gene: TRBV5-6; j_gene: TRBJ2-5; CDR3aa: CASSLVVGETQYF; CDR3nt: TGTGCCAGCAGCTTGGTAGTGGGGGAGACCCAGTACTTC
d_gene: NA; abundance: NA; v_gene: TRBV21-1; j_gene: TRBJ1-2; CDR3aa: CASTKKGQLNYGYTF; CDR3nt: TGTGCCAGCACCAAGAAGGGACAGCTTAACTATGGCTACACCTTC
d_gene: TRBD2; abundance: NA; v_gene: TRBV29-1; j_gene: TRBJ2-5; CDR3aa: CSVASGSETQYF; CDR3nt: TGCAGCGTTGCTAGCGGGAGCGAGACCCAGTACTTC
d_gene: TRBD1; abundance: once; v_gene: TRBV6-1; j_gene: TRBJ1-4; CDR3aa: CASSVADREKLFF; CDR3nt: TGTGCCAGCAGTGTGGCGGACAGGGAAAAACTGTTTTTT
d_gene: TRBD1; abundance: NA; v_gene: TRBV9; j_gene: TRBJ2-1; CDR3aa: CASSVRAGGAFEQFF; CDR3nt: TGTGCCAGCAGCGTACGGGCAGGGGGCGCGTTTGAGCAGTTCTTC
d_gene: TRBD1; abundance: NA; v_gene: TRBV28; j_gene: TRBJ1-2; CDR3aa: CASSLPGQGVSSYGYTF; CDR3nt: TGTGCCAGCAGTCTCCCGGGACAGGGGGTCTCTTCCTATGGCTACACCTTC
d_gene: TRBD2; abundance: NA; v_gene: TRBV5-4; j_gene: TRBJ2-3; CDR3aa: CASNSRLAGTDTQYF; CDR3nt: TGTGCCAGCAACTCCAGACTAGCGGGCACAGATACGCAGTATTTT
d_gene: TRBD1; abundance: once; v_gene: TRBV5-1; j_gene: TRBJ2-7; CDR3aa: CASSRDRGVYEQYF; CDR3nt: TGCGCCAGCAGTAGGGACAGGGGTGTTTACGAGCAGTACTTC
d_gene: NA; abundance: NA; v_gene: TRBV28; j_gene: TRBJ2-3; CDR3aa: CASSSGVFGGTDTQYF; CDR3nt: TGTGCCAGCAGTTCCGGGGTATTCGGGGGCACAGATACGCAGTATTTT
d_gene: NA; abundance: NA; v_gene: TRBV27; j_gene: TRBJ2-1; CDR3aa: CASRPLDGAGDNEQFF; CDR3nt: TGTGCCAGCAGACCCTTGGACGGGGCAGGGGACAATGAGCAGTTCTTC
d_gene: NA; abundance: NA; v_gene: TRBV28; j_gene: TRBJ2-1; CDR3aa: CASTAPSEQFF; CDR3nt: TGTGCCAGCACGGCGCCGAGTGAGCAGTTCTTC
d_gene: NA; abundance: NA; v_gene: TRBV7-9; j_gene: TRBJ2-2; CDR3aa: CASSRDIANTGELFF; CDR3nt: TGTGCCAGCAGCCGGGACATCGCCAACACCGGGGAGCTGTTTTTT
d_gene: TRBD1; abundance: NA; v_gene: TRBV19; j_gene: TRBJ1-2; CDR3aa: CASSIATGGYGYTF; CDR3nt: TGTGCCAGTAGTATCGCAACAGGGGGATATGGCTACACCTTC